This TCR beta chain was sequenced during a study of blood T cells in healthy people across ages (dated by TCRdb to about 2015). Context from the whole study: In model experiments, template switching captured roughly one uniquely barcoded TCR beta cDNA molecule for every two T cells. The study measured age-related changes in TCR beta repertoire diversity using deep sequencing normalized with unique cDNA molecular identifiers. To avoid experimental bias, donors of different ages were spread randomly across the sequencing lanes. Four age groups were formed from the donors: young (average roughly 16 years), middle-aged (around 37), aged (roughly 56) and long-lived (roughly 88). Two additional independent replicas of 1 million unique cDNA reads from the same blood draw were analyzed for two donors (one aged 18 to 29 and one aged 80 or older).

The donors were roughly 39 Caucasian individuals from Russia, aged roughly 6 to 90 years, who were systemically healthy. Around 10 milliliters of peripheral blood were collected from each donor into EDTA-treated Vacutainer tubes. Ficoll-Paque density-gradient centrifugation was used to isolate PBMCs, with at least 6 million per sample. Total RNA, at least 5.5 micrograms per sample, was extracted from PBMCs with Trizol reagent. Naive CD45RAhigh/CD27high T cell percentages were measured by flow cytometry on a PBMC aliquot from every donor. To prepare the library, 5' RACE was applied. The instrument given in TCRdb is Illumina HiSeq 2500. The second PCR ran for about 6 to 12 cycles and used a J-beta primer mix along with a sample-barcoded 5' primer. A template-switch 5' adaptor carrying 12 random nucleotides introduced a unique molecular identifier onto each TCR beta cDNA molecule. Each sample yielded at least 3 million CDR3-containing paired-end reads. All of the RNA was converted into first-strand cDNA using the Mint cDNA synthesis kit, with a TRBC-specific oligonucleotide serving as the primer. Following uracil-DNA glycosylase treatment, all cDNA underwent a first 18-cycle PCR with the universal primers M1SS and BC2_uni_R. Per the original workflow: For normalization, 1 million high-quality reads, each with a distinct molecular identifier, were randomly selected from each sample. Reads sharing molecular identifiers were discarded rather than binned into consensus sequences. MiTCR, with a Q25 quality threshold and the strictest error-elimination algorithm, was used for CDR3 identification, clonotype clustering and error correction. A nonparametric unseen species model using Euler transformation provided a lower-bound estimate of total TCR beta diversity. TCRdb reprocessed the public reads (quality trimming at Q25 with fastp, clone calling with MiXCR) and kept in-frame beta chains. Records with the same CDR3 protein are collapsed into one entry carrying the most frequent genes and DNA. These V and J calls rely on TCRdb rather than the paper's analysis. The sample table holds about a million distinct CDR3 sequences, of which 45% to 60% were seen once. The ten most abundant clones make up over 20% of the sample.

General conclusions and limits of the study: As age increased, observed TCR beta diversity per million T cells dropped in a roughly linear way, and a significant reduction was already evident by age 40. Since profiling was done on bulk unsorted PBMCs, naive and antigen-experienced compartments could not be conclusively compared. Compared with the aged group, the long-lived group had more naive CD4+ T cells, fewer expanded clones and increased TCR diversity, a pattern suggesting age selection. Because donor CMV infection status was unknown, age-related changes in expanded clonotypes were potentially confounded. A strong correlation was found between observed TCR beta diversity and the percentage of naive T cells measured by flow cytometry. Estimates of total diversity based on one million sequenced T cells were regarded as lower bounds and as underestimates.

CDR1 SGDLS and CDR2 YYNGEE are derived from the germline V gene. At the junction V is shortened by 7 bases and J by 2 bases, with 12 bases in between. From its cysteine to its phenylalanine, the CDR3 spans 13 amino acids. Only the CDR3 DNA is retained, 39 bases long and in frame from the first base. Note on this clonotype: The antigen it binds to is not known. Within one base of it there is no much larger clone, and no base qualities were kept.

The chain is encoded by TRBV9 joined to TRBJ1-2; the D gene cannot be named for sure. The receptor was derived from a woman aged 55-69 years in good health. The sequenced sample consisted of blood. In nucleotides, the sequence is TGTGCCAGCGCCACCGAACGGAACTATGGCTACACCTTC. Its protein product is CASATERNYGYTF.